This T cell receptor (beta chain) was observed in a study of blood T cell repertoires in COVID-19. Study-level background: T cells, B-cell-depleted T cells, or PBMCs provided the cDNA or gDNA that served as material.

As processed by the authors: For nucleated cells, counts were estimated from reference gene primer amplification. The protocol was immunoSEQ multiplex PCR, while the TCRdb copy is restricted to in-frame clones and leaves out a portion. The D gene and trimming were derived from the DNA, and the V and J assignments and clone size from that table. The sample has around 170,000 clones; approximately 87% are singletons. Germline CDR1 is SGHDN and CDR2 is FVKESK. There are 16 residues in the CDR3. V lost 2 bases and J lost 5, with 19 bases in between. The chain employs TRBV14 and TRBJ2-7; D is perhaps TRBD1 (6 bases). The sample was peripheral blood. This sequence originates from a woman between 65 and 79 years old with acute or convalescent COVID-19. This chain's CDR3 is CASSQKGRANRDEQYF. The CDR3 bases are TGTGCCAGCAGCCAAAAGGGGCGAGCGAACAGGGACGAGCAGTACTTC. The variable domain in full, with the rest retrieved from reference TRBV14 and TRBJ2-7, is EAGVTQFPSHSVIEKGQTVTLRCDPISGHDNLYWYRRVMGKEIKFLLHFVKESKQDESGMPNNRFLAERTGGTYSTLKVQPAELEDSGVYFCASSQKGRANRDEQYFGPGTRLTVT.